These T cell receptor beta chains were read from a single sample in a study of blood T cells in healthy people across ages. TCRdb re-called the 5' RACE reads through MiXCR, storing one row per CDR3 protein. The sample has under 700,000 distinct CDR3 sequences, around 24% seen once; the top ten hold 8.7%. This same sample was also taken into another study, of T cells of mothers and their children.

The sequenced sample consisted of blood. Source of these receptors: a boy aged 10-17 years in good health. Both conserved end residues are part of each CDR3. The D gene is left open where the match is weak. The size field is filled for only some rows; it gives once, few, many or a size class.

few,TRBJ2-7,-,TRBV28,TGTGCCAGCAGTTTAGGGGGGCGCAGGTACGAGCAGTACTTC,CASSLGGRRYEQYF
once,TRBJ1-6,-,TRBV6-5,TGTGCCAGCAACAGACGGGGGGATTCACCCCTCCACTTT,CASNRRGDSPLHF
-,TRBJ1-2,-,TRBV20-1,TGCAGTGCTAGAAGGGCGGGGGCAGGGAACTATGGCTACACCTTC,CSARRAGAGNYGYTF
-,TRBJ1-2,-,TRBV27,TGTGCCAGCAGTTTGGCCCTCGGGGGGGCAATTGGCGGCTACACCTTC,CASSLALGGAIGGYTF
few,TRBJ1-5,TRBD1,TRBV28,TGTGCCAGCGGTATCCCGGGACAGGCCATCTTTGGCAGGACCCAGCATTTT,CASGIPGQAIFGRTQHF
-,TRBJ2-2,-,TRBV6-1,TGTGCCACCAGGCCTGACATAACCGGGGAGCTGTTTTTT,CATRPDITGELFF
-,TRBJ1-2,-,TRBV19,TGTGCCAGTAGCCTAGGGGGGGCGAGTGGCTACACCTTC,CASSLGGASGYTF
-,TRBJ1-1,-,TRBV7-9,TGTGCCAGCAGCTTAGGAACACGGGCCATGAACACTGAAGCTTTCTTT,CASSLGTRAMNTEAFF
once,TRBJ1-1,-,TRBV5-1,TGCGCCAGCAGCTCCTCTACAGTGAACACTGAAGCTTTCTTT,CASSSSTVNTEAFF
many,TRBJ2-4,TRBD2,TRBV20-1,TGCAGTGCTAGTCAGGGGACTAGACAGTACTTC,CSASQGTRQYF
-,TRBJ2-7,-,TRBV4-3,TGCGCCAGCAGCCAAGATACCAACTCCTACGAGCAGTACTTC,CASSQDTNSYEQYF
many,TRBJ1-1,-,TRBV7-3,TGTGCCAGCAGCTTAACAGACAGGAACACTGAAGCTTTCTTT,CASSLTDRNTEAFF
few,TRBJ2-7,-,TRBV6-5,TGTGCCAGCAGGCACAACAGGGACGAGCAGTACTTC,CASRHNRDEQYF
-,TRBJ1-5,TRBD1,TRBV9,TGTGCCAGCAGCGATGACCCCGACAGGGGGCTAGTTCAGCCCCAGCATTTT,CASSDDPDRGLVQPQHF
few,TRBJ1-2,-,TRBV14,TGTGCCAGCAGCCAAGGCGGTGGACACTATGGCTACACCTTC,CASSQGGGHYGYTF
-,TRBJ1-6,TRBD1,TRBV5-1,TGCGCCAGCAGCAGACAGGGTCTCGTGGATTCACCCCTCCACTTT,CASSRQGLVDSPLHF
-,TRBJ1-1,-,TRBV6-5,TGTGCCAGCAGTTACTCAGCCAGGGGAAATGAAGCTTTCTTT,CASSYSARGNEAFF
few,TRBJ2-5,TRBD2,TRBV6-2/TRBV6-3,TGTGCCAGCAGTCGATACCAACGACTAGCGGTACAAGAGACCCAGTACTTC,CASSRYQRLAVQETQYF
few,TRBJ1-4,-,TRBV7-2,TGTGCCAGCAGCTCTACAGGGCGAACAACTAATGAAAAACTGTTTTTT,CASSSTGRTTNEKLFF
many,TRBJ2-7,-,TRBV4-3,TGCGCCAGCAGCCAAGCGAGAGGGGGAGCCTACGAGCAGTACTTC,CASSQARGGAYEQYF
few,TRBJ2-1,-,TRBV5-6,TGTGCCAGCACCCGGGGCGGGCTTGCCTACAATGAGCAGTTCTTC,CASTRGGLAYNEQFF
few,TRBJ2-1,-,TRBV4-3,TGCGCCAGCAGCCAAGATTCGGGTTGGGATGGGCAGTTCTTC,CASSQDSGWDGQFF
few,TRBJ1-6,-,TRBV9,TGTGCCAGCAGCGTAGGGGCTGAACCCCATTCACCCCTCCACTTT,CASSVGAEPHSPLHF
few,TRBJ2-3,-,TRBV6-6,TGTGCCACCGACGGAGGCACAGATACGCAGTATTTT,CATDGGTDTQYF
many,TRBJ2-4,-,TRBV29-1,TGCAGCGTTGAAGTGGGGAACCAAAACATTCAGTACTTC,CSVEVGNQNIQYF
-,TRBJ1-3,TRBD1,TRBV28,TGTGCCAGCAGTTCGGGACAGGTGAACTCTGGAAACACCATATATTTT,CASSSGQVNSGNTIYF
-,TRBJ2-2,TRBD1,TRBV6-2/TRBV6-3,TGTGCCAGCAGTGGACAGGGGTTTGGCGGGGAGCTGTTTTTT,CASSGQGFGGELFF
few,TRBJ2-5,TRBD1,TRBV20-1,TGCAGTGCCACCCTCCGACAGGGCGGAGAGACCCAGTACTTC,CSATLRQGGETQYF
-,TRBJ2-7,TRBD2,TRBV10-3,TGTGCCATCAGTGAGCGGGAGGAGGACGAGCAGTACTTC,CAISEREEDEQYF
few,TRBJ1-4,-,TRBV28,TGTGTCAGCAGTTTATATCAAGGGGACGCGAATGAAAAACTGTTTTTT,CVSSLYQGDANEKLFF
-,TRBJ2-3,-,TRBV7-7,TGTGCTAGCAGCTTAGATAGGTACACAGATACGCAGTATTTT,CASSLDRYTDTQYF
-,TRBJ2-7,TRBD2,TRBV3-1,TGTGCCAGCAGCCAGAGCGGGACTAGCGAGCGACGGCACGAGCAGTACTTC,CASSQSGTSERRHEQYF
many,TRBJ2-7,-,TRBV29-1,TGCAGCGTTGTAGGAGCCTCCTACGAGCAGTACTTC,CSVVGASYEQYF
-,TRBJ1-1,-,TRBV12-3/TRBV12-4,TGTGCCAGCAGTCCCTTTCGATTGACTGAAGCTTTCTTT,CASSPFRLTEAFF
-,TRBJ2-3,TRBD2,TRBV7-6,TGTGCCAGCAGCCCAGGGGTAGCGGGGAAGATACCCACAGATACGCAGTATTTT,CASSPGVAGKIPTDTQYF
once,TRBJ2-7,-,TRBV27,TGTACCAGCAGTCCCGACTCCTACGAGCAGTACTTC,CTSSPDSYEQYF
few,TRBJ2-5,-,TRBV7-2,TGTGCCAGCAGCTTTGGGGGGACCCAGTACTTC,CASSFGGTQYF
few,TRBJ1-1,-,TRBV25-1,TGTGCCAGCAGTGCCTCACAGGGTATAGGGAACACTGAAGCTTTCTTT,CASSASQGIGNTEAFF
-,TRBJ2-2,-,TRBV25-1,TGTGCCAGCGAACCCGAGGTGGGCAGGGAGGCCGGGGAGCTGTTTTTC,CASEPEVGREAGELFF
few,TRBJ1-2,-,TRBV28,TGTGCCAGCAGTTTGTCGACAGGCCTCTACACCTTC,CASSLSTGLYTF
-,TRBJ2-7,-,TRBV6-1,TGTGCCAGTGCTAGGGACCCGACGTCCTACGAGCAGTACTTC,CASARDPTSYEQYF
few,TRBJ1-1,TRBD1,TRBV6-5,TGCGCCAGCAGGACAGGGAGTTTTAGGGCCACTGAAGCTTTCTTT,CASRTGSFRATEAFF
few,TRBJ2-5,TRBD1,TRBV6-2/TRBV6-3,TGTGCCAGCAGTTACCCCCTGGGACAGCAAGAGACCCAGTACTTC,CASSYPLGQQETQYF
-,TRBJ2-3,TRBD2,TRBV20-1,TGCAGTGCTAGAGGGGGAGGGCCGTCGGGCACAGATACGCAGTATTTT,CSARGGGPSGTDTQYF
-,TRBJ2-5,TRBD2,TRBV2,TGTGCCAGCAGTGAATTCCCTAGCGGGGGCCAAGAGACCCAGTACTTC,CASSEFPSGGQETQYF
-,TRBJ2-3,-,TRBV30,TGTGCCTGGAGTGTACTCGCAGGGACTGCGCAGTATTTT,CAWSVLAGTAQYF